The clone carrying this TCR beta chain was observed a handful of times. What it binds is not known. Trimming removed 5 bases from V and 13 bases from J; junction bases left unmatched: 7. Per germline, CDR1 SGHTA and CDR2 FQGNSA. The CDR3 covers 14 residues. The data belong to a study of blood T cells in healthy people across ages. Study outcomes and limitations: Naive CD4+ cells and diversity were both higher in long-lived donors than in aged donors.

A second PCR of 7 to 11 cycles used a sample-barcoded 5' primer and a J-beta primer mix. In TCRdb, the 5' RACE reads were re-called with MiXCR into one record per CDR3 protein. The data contain about 380,000 distinct CDR3 sequences, 45% to 60% of them seen just once; the ten biggest clones take up around 49%. Sequences were obtained from blood. V gene TRBV7-2 combines with J gene TRBJ2-4; TRBD2 aligns across 14 bases. The source is a man aged 55-75 years in good health. CDR3 in DNA: TGTGCCAGCAGCAAAGACGGGACTAGCGGGGGCCAGTACTTC. Translation: CASSKDGTSGGQYF.